This is a list of T cell receptor beta chains from one sample in a study of OX40 agonist ivuxolimab in advanced cancers. Data came from immunoSEQ multiplex PCR; TCRdb stores just in-frame clones and leaves some out. This sample has approximately 70,000 clones, with about four fifths found just once. The sample consisted of CD4+ or CD8+ T cells sorted from blood, taken in a trial of the OX40 agonist ivuxolimab. These receptors all come from an adult with an advanced solid tumor such as melanoma, head and neck, liver or kidney cancer. CDR3s include the opening cysteine and the closing phenylalanine or tryptophan. A D gene is named only where the DNA matches it firmly. A clone size is listed for some rows: how often the clone was seen (once, few, many), or a class if it is expanded.

clone_size,d_call,v_call,j_call,cdr3_nt,cdr3_aa
.,.,TRBV7-9,TRBJ1-4,TGTGCCAGCAGCTTATCCTCGGGACGGAATGAAAAACTGTTTTTT,CASSLSSGRNEKLFF
.,.,TRBV7-8,TRBJ2-3,TGTGCCAGCAGCCGGACAACCACAGATACGCAGTATTTT,CASSRTTTDTQYF
.,.,TRBV7-9,TRBJ1-6,TGTGCCAGCAGCTTACGGGCAGCTTTTAATTCACCCCTCCACTTT,CASSLRAAFNSPLHF
.,.,TRBV9,TRBJ1-1,TGTGCCAGCACGAAACAGGGAGCAGTTCCAAACACTGAAGCTTTCTTT,CASTKQGAVPNTEAFF
.,.,TRBV11-2,TRBJ2-1,TGTGCCAGCAGCGACCTCCCCGGGCGGGGTCCCTCCTATGAGCAGTTCTTC,CASSDLPGRGPSYEQFF
few,.,TRBV7-2,TRBJ2-1,TGTGCCAGCAGCTTAGACGGGGGCCGACAGTTCTTC,CASSLDGGRQFF
.,.,TRBV14,TRBJ1-2,TGTGCCAGCAGCCAAGCAAGGAATCCACCGTATGGCTACACCTTC,CASSQARNPPYGYTF
.,.,TRBV6-6,TRBJ2-2,TGTGCCAGCACCTGGGGGGCCGGTACCGGGGAGCTGTTTTTT,CASTWGAGTGELFF
.,TRBD1,TRBV6-6,TRBJ2-1,TGTGCCAGCAGCCTTGGGACAGCCAACAATGAGCAGTTCTTC,CASSLGTANNEQFF
.,TRBD1,TRBV6-6,TRBJ1-2,TGTGCCGGAGGGACAGGGGGCTTAAGGGGCTACACCTTC,CAGGTGGLRGYTF
few,TRBD2,TRBV4-2,TRBJ2-2,TGTGCCAGCAGCCAAGGGCTAGCGGGGAACGAAGTTACCGGGGAGCTGTTTTTT,CASSQGLAGNEVTGELFF
.,.,TRBV10-3,TRBJ2-7,TGTGCCACCCAGGGGCCAGACGGGGAGCAGTACTTC,CATQGPDGEQYF
.,TRBD1,TRBV2,TRBJ1-1,TGTGCCAGCAGTGGCGACAGGGGGCTTGTTGGTGAAGCTTTCTTT,CASSGDRGLVGEAFF
.,.,TRBV5-6,TRBJ2-5,TGTGCCAGCAGTTGGAGGGAGACCCAGTACTTC,CASSWRETQYF
.,.,TRBV5-8,TRBJ1-2,TGTGCCAGCAGCCCTTACAGGATTAACTATGGCTACACCTTC,CASSPYRINYGYTF
.,TRBD2,TRBV28,TRBJ2-1,TGTGCCAGCAGTTTGGTTCTAGCGGGGGCCTCTGACAATGAGCAGTTCTTC,CASSLVLAGASDNEQFF
.,TRBD1,TRBV5-1,TRBJ1-6,TGCGCCAGCAGCTCCGGGGACAGCGCCAATTCACCCCTCCACTTT,CASSSGDSANSPLHF
.,.,TRBV9,TRBJ1-5,TGTGCCAGCGGAGGAGGGCTGGTGGGCAATCAGCCCCAGCATTTT,CASGGGLVGNQPQHF
.,.,TRBV9,TRBJ1-5,TGTGCCAGCAGCGGGGGACACGGGGGCGGCAATCAGCCCCAGCATTTT,CASSGGHGGGNQPQHF
.,TRBD1,TRBV10-3,TRBJ2-7,TGTGCCATCAGAAGAGGACAGGCGTCCTACGAGCAGTACTTC,CAIRRGQASYEQYF
few,.,TRBV6-1,TRBJ2-7,TGTGCCAGCAGTGAGTCAGATGGGATTTACTACGAGCAGTACTTC,CASSESDGIYYEQYF
.,.,TRBV7-8,TRBJ2-3,TGTGCCAGCAGCTTGCCTAGCGAGGGAGATACGCAGTATTTT,CASSLPSEGDTQYF
few,.,TRBV19,TRBJ1-5,TGTGCCAGTGAGACAACAGGGATCGGTGTTAGCAATCAGCCCCAGCATTTT,CASETTGIGVSNQPQHF
.,.,TRBV28,TRBJ1-1,TGTGCCAGCAGCCCCTATGGGGGTGAAGCTTTCTTT,CASSPYGGEAFF
once,.,TRBV7-8,TRBJ2-7,TGTGCCAGCAGCTTAGCGCCGGGAGCGTGGGAGCAGTACTTC,CASSLAPGAWEQYF
once,TRBD2,TRBV7-3,TRBJ2-1,TGTGCCAGCAGCTTAGGGGGGGATGAGCAGTTCTTC,CASSLGGDEQFF
once,TRBD1,TRBV4-2,TRBJ1-2,TGTGCCAGCAGCGAAGCGGACAGGATAAACTATGGCTACACCTTC,CASSEADRINYGYTF
.,.,TRBV7-9,TRBJ1-1,TGTGCCAGCAGGCAGACATCGAACACTGAAGCTTTCTTT,CASRQTSNTEAFF
.,.,TRBV6-4,TRBJ2-1,TGTGCCAGCAGTGACTCTTTTAAGGGCTCCTACAATGAGCAGTTCTTC,CASSDSFKGSYNEQFF
few,.,TRBV15,TRBJ1-3,TGTGCCACCAGCAGGAACCCCCCCAGGAGCTCTGGAAACACCATATATTTT,CATSRNPPRSSGNTIYF